Sequencing of this T cell receptor (beta chain) was carried out in a study of glioma-infiltrating T cells after dendritic cell vaccination. Study summary: Glioblastoma patients came from Phase I and II dendritic cell vaccination trials.

This clone was observed a single time. Here immunoSEQ multiplex PCR was the method, and the copy in TCRdb shows in-frame clones only, minus some. The sample yields under 70,000 clones, around 86% seen once. The TCR was taken from a human donor with glioblastoma. The starting material was blood, obtained before dendritic cell vaccination.

DNA for the CDR3: TGTGCCATTCGGGGGGATAGCAATCAGCCCCAGCATTTT. It yields the protein CAIRGDSNQPQHF. The rearrangement links TRBV6-1 to TRBJ1-5; weak D call: TRBD1 (5 bases). Per the germline V gene, CDR1 is MNHNS and CDR2 is SASEGT. CDR3 length equals 13 residues. V lost 10 bases to trimming and J lost 0 bases, with 10 bases between them.